A single sample is the source of the 22 T cell receptor beta chains below, sequenced in a study of blood T cells in healthy people across ages. A second PCR, run for roughly 7 to 11 cycles, used a sample-barcoded 5' primer plus a J-beta primer mix. TCRdb re-analysed the 5' RACE reads in MiXCR, keeping a single row per CDR3 protein. In the table there are about 970,000 distinct CDR3 sequences, roughly 51% of which are singletons. Sequencing was performed on blood. Every receptor here comes from a woman aged 55-70 years in good health.

The CDR3 is CASSWLDYRSSYEQYF. The CDR3, as DNA: TGTGCCAGCAGCTGGTTGGATTACAGGAGCTCCTACGAGCAGTACTTC. V is TRBV5-6 and J is TRBJ2-4; a possible D gene is TRBD1 (5 bases). The closer fit of TRBJ2-7 to the DNA end suggests the J call may be wrong. Germline loops: CDR1 SGHDT, CDR2 YYEEEE. This CDR3 is built from 16 residues.

This chain links TRBV4-1 with TRBJ1-1; 8 bases line up with TRBD1. This CDR3 has 19 amino acids. Germline CDR1 MGHRA, CDR2 YSYEKL. V dropped 2 bases and J dropped 3; count of bases not matched to a gene: 17. The CDR3 loop reads CASSQNTPGQEYVYTEAFF. As DNA, the CDR3 is TGCGCCAGCAGCCAAAATACACCGGGACAGGAATACGTTTACACTGAAGCTTTCTTT.

The J gene is TRBJ2-7, the V gene TRBV20-1; the D gene is possibly TRBD2 (5 bases). The assigned J gene may be wrong: the sequence end matches TRBJ2-5 better. The CDR3 consists of 13 residues. CDR1 is DFQATT and CDR2 is SNEGSKA in the germline V gene (reference sequence). CDR3 DNA sequence: TGCAGTGCTATAAGTGGGAGTCCAGAGACCCAGTACTTC. Translation: CSAISGSPETQYF.

The chain is built from TRBV2 and TRBJ2-5, with 11 nucleotides matching TRBD2. The J call is in doubt because the DNA end fits TRBJ2-7 better. The CDR3 spans 14 residues. Germline V lookup: CDR1 SNHLY, CDR2 FYNNEI. This CDR3 is CASSELGLADEQYF. DNA of the CDR3: TGTGCCAGCAGTGAACTGGGACTAGCGGACGAGCAGTACTTC.

This sequence joins TRBV6-6 and TRBJ2-1, with 8 bases aligning to TRBD1. Germline V gives CDR1 MNHNY, CDR2 SVGAGI (reference sequence). With 10 bases clipped from V and 5 bases from J, the junction kept 10 bases outside the gene matches. The CDR3 sequence is 14 residues long. CDR3 bases: TGTGCCATTACGGCGGGGACAGGCCACAATGAGCAGTTCTTC. It specifies CAITAGTGHNEQFF.

The chain links TRBV28 to TRBJ1-5, with 10 bases that match TRBD1. V gave up 5 bases and J gave up 1 base; unmatched junction bases: 14. The CDR3 is 19 residues long. The germline V gene has CDR1 MDHEN and CDR2 SYDVKM. The CDR3, as DNA: TGTGCCAGCAGTGGTCTTTACAGACAGGGGGCAGGGAGCAATCAGCCCCAGCATTTT. Protein: CASSGLYRQGAGSNQPQHF.

This sequence joins TRBV3-1 and TRBJ2-3; TRBD2 agrees at 8 bases. CDR1 and CDR2 from the germline V gene are LGHDT and YNNKEL (reference sequence). The V and J ends lost 5 bases and 4 bases, in that order; junction bases with no gene match: 8. The CDR3 is 15 amino acids. The CDR3 reads CASSWAGTSSDTQYF. The CDR3 region has the DNA TGTGCCAGCAGCTGGGCCGGGACTAGTTCAGATACGCAGTATTTT.

The V gene is TRBV3-1, the J gene TRBJ2-1; 11 bases agree with TRBD2. CDR1 LGHDT and CDR2 YNNKEL come from the germline V gene (reference sequence). This CDR3 has 16 amino acids. The ends lost 4 bases at V and 3 bases at J; junction bases unmatched: 5. DNA of the CDR3: TGTGCCAGCAGCCCTTCCGGGACTAGCGGCTACAATGAGCAGTTCTTC. Translation gives CASSPSGTSGYNEQFF.

The chain carries TRBV4-3 and TRBJ2-1, with D possibly being TRBD1 (5 bases). V lost 7 bases to trimming and J lost 5 bases, with 15 bases between them. The CDR3 has 14 amino acids. Germline values: CDR1 LGHNA, CDR2 YSLEER. The CDR3 coding sequence is TGCGCCAGCAACCAGGACAAAGAGGACAATGAGCAGTTCTTC. As protein: CASNQDKEDNEQFF.

With regard to this clonotype: Because the CDR3's place on the DNA is in doubt, the DNA is left out and the CDR3 is given as listed by TCRdb. V gene TRBV21-1 combines with J gene TRBJ2-1. TRBV21-1 has pseudogene status. The CDR3 sequence runs 13 residues, both termini included. CDR3 residues: CASSTSSLLEQFF.

This clonotype showed up many times. V usage is TRBV27 and J usage is TRBJ2-7, with 9 bases lining up with TRBD2. The V gene's germline CDR1 is MNHEY and CDR2 SMNVEV (reference sequence). This CDR3 region has 16 residues. The V and J ends lost 2 bases and 5 bases, in that order; junction bases with no gene match: 10. CDR3 protein: CASSLLAGGRHHEQYF. DNA for the CDR3: TGTGCCAGCAGTTTACTCGCGGGAGGGCGACACCACGAGCAGTACTTC.

The chain employs TRBV7-2 and TRBJ2-6; D may be TRBD1 or TRBD2 (5 bases each). Germline CDR1 reads SGHTA; CDR2 reads FQGNSA. V lost 0 bases, J lost 4 bases, and 10 bases lay in between. The CDR3 spans 16 residues. CDR3 sequence (DNA): TGTGCCAGCAGCTTAGCAAGGGGACCCGGGGCCAACGTCCTGACTTTC. Protein sequence: CASSLARGPGANVLTF.

This clonotype was seen a handful of times. The V and J genes are TRBV3-1 and TRBJ2-1; D not resolved. This CDR3 has 14 residues. CDR1 is LGHDT, CDR2 YNNKEL, per germline (reference sequence). Trimming shortened V by 0 bases and J by 2 bases, and 5 bases separated the two germline ends. The CDR3 coding sequence is TGTGCCAGCAGCCAAGATTCAGCCTACAATGAGCAGTTCTTC. It encodes CASSQDSAYNEQFF.

This clonotype was observed a handful of times. The chain is built from TRBV28 and TRBJ1-6; D is uncertain. The CDR3 runs 12 residues. The germline gives CDR1 MDHEN, CDR2 SYDVKM. Trimming stripped 8 bases from V and 7 bases from J, with 9 bases between. The chain's CDR3 is CASGGPNSPLHF. CDR3 nucleotides: TGTGCCAGCGGAGGACCAAATTCACCCCTCCACTTT.

In this sample, this clonotype turned up a few times. This sequence joins TRBV7-2 and TRBJ2-7, with 14 nucleotides matching TRBD2. V dropped 5 bases and J dropped 2; count of bases not matched to a gene: 14. Germline values: CDR1 SGHTA, CDR2 FQGNSA. The CDR3 has 19 residues. The CDR3 DNA is TGTGCCAGCAGCCCATGGACTAGCGGGAGGTCAGGAGTCACCTACGAGCAGTACTTC. It encodes CASSPWTSGRSGVTYEQYF.

Concerning this clonotype: A junction end diverges from the germline sequence, so it may reflect a read error. The rearrangement uses TRBV24-1 and TRBJ2-4, with a tentative D call TRBD1 (5 bases). Germline V CDR1 and CDR2: KGHDR, SFDVKD. This CDR3 region has 14 residues. The CDR3 here is CATSDRGVKNMQYF. The CDR3 DNA follows: TGTGCCACCAGTGATAGGGGCGTTAAAAACATGCAGTACTTC.

This clonotype has only a few counts. This chain uses TRBV28 with TRBJ2-7; 9 bases line up with TRBD1. V lost 6 bases and J lost 3; bases outside the gene matches: 6. This CDR3 has 14 amino acids. Germline-derived CDR1 and CDR2 are MDHEN and SYDVKM. This CDR3 reads CASSPGTGIYEQYF. CDR3 nucleotide sequence: TGTGCCAGCAGCCCCGGGACAGGGATCTACGAGCAGTACTTC.

The rearrangement joins TRBV29-1 to TRBJ2-5; TRBD1 matches 7 bases. V dropped 3 bases and J dropped 11; count of bases not matched to a gene: 21. There are 16 residues in the CDR3. Germline loops: CDR1 SQVTM, CDR2 ANQGSEA. CDR3 sequence: CSVDPSGTEGASPQYF. CDR3 in DNA: TGCAGCGTTGATCCGTCGGGGACAGAGGGGGCAAGTCCGCAGTACTTC.

The genes are TRBV6-2 or TRBV6-3 and TRBJ2-7, with no clear D. The V end lost 2 bases, the J end lost 3 bases, and 11 bases lay between the germline ends. The CDR3 sequence is 14 residues long. Germline CDR1 reads MNHEY; CDR2 reads SVGEGT. The CDR3 is CASSYRPVGYEQYF. The CDR3 nucleotides read TGTGCCAGCAGTTACAGGCCTGTGGGCTACGAGCAGTACTTC.

The V and J genes are TRBV20-1 and TRBJ2-1, with a possible D match to TRBD2 (6 bases). This CDR3 contains 17 residues. Germline assignment: CDR1 DFQATT and CDR2 SNEGSKA (reference sequence). V was pared by 3 bases and J by 3 bases, with 21 bases between. CDR3 bases: TGCAGTGCTAGGAGTAGCCCGACTGGCGGGATCTACAATGAGCAGTTCTTC. The encoded protein is CSARSSPTGGIYNEQFF.

This clonotype was detected a few times. The chain employs TRBV7-9 and TRBJ2-7, with D maybe TRBD1 (5 bases). CDR1 is SEHNR, CDR2 FQNEAQ, per germline (reference sequence). The CDR3 is 14 amino acids. The germline V and J ends were trimmed by 1 base and 5 bases, with 12 bases remaining between them. The CDR3 region is CASSLGRVPDEQYF. In DNA form, the CDR3 reads TGTGCCAGCAGCTTAGGCAGGGTTCCAGACGAGCAGTACTTC.

This clonotype has a single count. The chain uses TRBV28 and TRBJ2-3; TRBD1 agrees at 10 bases. Unmatched junction bases numbered 3, after V lost 1 base and J lost 2 bases. This CDR3 has 16 residues. Per the germline V gene, CDR1 is MDHEN and CDR2 is SYDVKM. Here the CDR3 DNA reads TGTGCCAGCAGTTTATCCGGGACAGGGGTCACAGATACGCAGTATTTT. This sequence encodes CASSLSGTGVTDTQYF.